This T cell receptor beta chain came from a study of cytomegalovirus exposure and HLA in healthy donors. The CDR3 length is 15 residues. The germline V gene has CDR1 MGHDK and CDR2 SYGVNS. V dropped 3 bases and J dropped 4 bases, with 13 bases sitting between them. PCR amplification relied on 60 Vbeta primers (plus 13 Jbeta primers). This table comes from immunoSEQ multiplex PCR, and its TCRdb copy is limited to in-frame clones, with some not included. This table has 250,000 or so clones, more than 75% appearing once. Worth noting for this clone: The antigen is unknown.

General study findings and limits: TCR beta sequences reportedly predicted most subjects' HLA-A and HLA-B alleles accurately.

The sample comprised PBMCs. J is TRBJ1-3 and V is TRBV25-1; TRBD1 might be the D (5 bases). This TCR was recovered from a human donor in good health. The CDR3: CASSDFRQGGNTIYF. The CDR3 bases are TGTGCCAGCAGTGATTTTCGGCAGGGCGGAAACACCATATATTTT.